A selection of T cell receptor beta chains follows, all from one sample in a study of cytomegalovirus exposure and HLA in healthy donors. The protocol was immunoSEQ multiplex PCR, while the TCRdb copy is restricted to in-frame clones and leaves out a portion. The table records 150,000 to 200,000 clones, approximately 84% of them present only once. Sequencing was performed on PBMCs. The receptors derive from a girl between 5 and 17 years old in good health and CMV-seropositive. CDR3s include the opening cysteine and the closing phenylalanine or tryptophan. The order of the fields is V gene, D gene, J gene, clone size, CDR3 protein, CDR3 DNA. D genes are given only for firm matches. Size is stated for part of the rows, as once, few or many counts, or as a class when the clone is expanded.

V gene: TRBV27; D gene: -; J gene: TRBJ2-3; clone size: -; CDR3 protein: CASSLEGRGSTDTQYF; CDR3 DNA: TGTGCCAGCAGTTTAGAAGGGAGAGGGAGCACAGATACGCAGTATTTT
V gene: TRBV27; D gene: -; J gene: TRBJ2-1; clone size: -; CDR3 protein: CASSLSGLGGYNEQFF; CDR3 DNA: TGTGCCAGCAGTTTATCCGGACTAGGGGGCTACAATGAGCAGTTCTTC
V gene: TRBV28; D gene: TRBD1; J gene: TRBJ1-1; clone size: -; CDR3 protein: CASRKTGGVAFF; CDR3 DNA: TGTGCCAGCAGGAAGACAGGGGGTGTAGCTTTCTTT
V gene: TRBV10-3; D gene: -; J gene: TRBJ1-1; clone size: -; CDR3 protein: CAIRGLETEAFF; CDR3 DNA: TGTGCCATCAGGGGGCTAGAGACTGAAGCTTTCTTT
V gene: TRBV5-1; D gene: TRBD1; J gene: TRBJ2-7; clone size: once; CDR3 protein: CASSLGQGNGEQYF; CDR3 DNA: TGCGCCAGCAGCTTGGGACAGGGCAACGGCGAGCAGTACTTC
V gene: TRBV5-4; D gene: TRBD1; J gene: TRBJ1-2; clone size: once; CDR3 protein: CASRPGTGKLLGYTF; CDR3 DNA: TGTGCCAGCAGACCAGGGACAGGGAAGTTGCTGGGCTACACCTTC
V gene: TRBV9; D gene: TRBD1; J gene: TRBJ1-2; clone size: -; CDR3 protein: CASRSIPGTGHYGYTF; CDR3 DNA: TGTGCCAGCAGATCTATCCCCGGGACAGGGCACTATGGCTACACCTTC
V gene: TRBV27; D gene: TRBD2; J gene: TRBJ2-7; clone size: -; CDR3 protein: CASSLRLAGGAYEQYF; CDR3 DNA: TGTGCCAGCAGTTTAAGACTAGCGGGGGGAGCCTACGAGCAGTACTTC
V gene: TRBV30; D gene: -; J gene: TRBJ1-3; clone size: -; CDR3 protein: CAWSVLLGAANTIYF; CDR3 DNA: TGTGCCTGGAGTGTTTTATTGGGGGCGGCGAACACCATATATTTT
V gene: TRBV5-1; D gene: TRBD1; J gene: TRBJ1-4; clone size: few; CDR3 protein: CASSLGGQYATNEKLFF; CDR3 DNA: TGCGCCAGCAGCTTGGGGGGACAGTATGCAACTAATGAAAAACTGTTTTTT
V gene: TRBV5-5; D gene: -; J gene: TRBJ1-2; clone size: -; CDR3 protein: CASSPDTPYGYTF; CDR3 DNA: TGTGCCAGCAGCCCAGACACCCCCTATGGCTACACCTTC
V gene: TRBV5-4; D gene: TRBD1; J gene: TRBJ1-1; clone size: -; CDR3 protein: CASSPAPDRQTGAFF; CDR3 DNA: TGTGCCAGCAGCCCGGCCCCGGACAGGCAAACTGGGGCTTTCTTT
V gene: TRBV7-2; D gene: -; J gene: TRBJ1-1; clone size: -; CDR3 protein: CASSLHRVNTEVFF; CDR3 DNA: TGTGCCAGCAGCCTTCACAGGGTGAACACTGAAGTTTTCTTT
V gene: TRBV19; D gene: -; J gene: TRBJ1-6; clone size: -; CDR3 protein: CASSILQDSYNSPLHF; CDR3 DNA: TGTGCCAGTAGTATACTCCAGGACAGCTATAATTCACCCCTCCACTTT
V gene: TRBV7-9; D gene: TRBD1; J gene: TRBJ2-3; clone size: -; CDR3 protein: CASSLVQDRVTDTQYF; CDR3 DNA: TGTGCCAGCAGCTTAGTTCAGGACAGGGTCACAGATACGCAGTATTTT
V gene: TRBV28; D gene: -; J gene: TRBJ1-5; clone size: -; CDR3 protein: CASSLPGESNQPQHF; CDR3 DNA: TGTGCCAGCAGTTTACCAGGGGAGAGCAATCAGCCCCAGCATTTT
V gene: TRBV5-1; D gene: TRBD2; J gene: TRBJ2-3; clone size: -; CDR3 protein: CAGRRAGNTDTQYF; CDR3 DNA: TGCGCCGGAAGACGAGCGGGGAACACAGATACGCAGTATTTT
V gene: TRBV7-2; D gene: -; J gene: TRBJ2-1; clone size: -; CDR3 protein: CASSFDRGDEQFF; CDR3 DNA: TGTGCCAGCAGCTTCGACCGCGGGGATGAGCAGTTCTTC
V gene: TRBV30; D gene: TRBD1; J gene: TRBJ1-5; clone size: -; CDR3 protein: CAWSAGQVSNQPQHF; CDR3 DNA: TGTGCCTGGAGCGCTGGACAGGTTAGCAATCAGCCCCAGCATTTT
V gene: TRBV1; D gene: -; J gene: TRBJ2-1; clone size: -; CDR3 protein: CPYEDSYNEQFF; CDR3 DNA: TGCCCCTACGAGGACTCCTACAATGAGCAGTTCTTC
V gene: TRBV11-2; D gene: -; J gene: TRBJ1-3; clone size: -; CDR3 protein: CASSPSFQIRGSGNTIYF; CDR3 DNA: TGTGCCAGCAGCCCCTCATTCCAGATACGGGGCTCTGGAAACACCATATATTTT
V gene: TRBV19; D gene: -; J gene: TRBJ2-5; clone size: -; CDR3 protein: CASRETPLETQYF; CDR3 DNA: TGTGCCAGTAGAGAGACACCGTTGGAGACCCAGTACTTC
V gene: TRBV4-2; D gene: -; J gene: TRBJ1-2; clone size: -; CDR3 protein: CASSQDLRGTNYGYTF; CDR3 DNA: TGTGCCAGCAGCCAAGATTTGCGGGGTACTAACTATGGCTACACCTTC
V gene: TRBV18; D gene: -; J gene: TRBJ2-2; clone size: -; CDR3 protein: CASSPPDNRAAGELFF; CDR3 DNA: TGTGCCAGCTCACCACCCGATAACAGGGCTGCCGGGGAGCTGTTTTTT
V gene: TRBV19; D gene: -; J gene: TRBJ1-1; clone size: -; CDR3 protein: CASSLTAITEAFF; CDR3 DNA: TGTGCCAGTAGCTTGACAGCAATCACTGAAGCTTTCTTT
V gene: TRBV29-1; D gene: TRBD1; J gene: TRBJ1-2; clone size: -; CDR3 protein: CSVRPGQGGGYTF; CDR3 DNA: TGCAGCGTGCGACCGGGACAGGGGGGCGGCTACACCTTC
V gene: TRBV9; D gene: TRBD2; J gene: TRBJ2-1; clone size: -; CDR3 protein: CASSVEVGGGASNEQFF; CDR3 DNA: TGTGCCAGCAGCGTAGAGGTGGGCGGGGGGGCCTCGAATGAGCAGTTCTTC
V gene: TRBV12-5; D gene: TRBD2; J gene: TRBJ2-7; clone size: -; CDR3 protein: CASGLVPKAGGNYEQYF; CDR3 DNA: TGTGCTAGTGGTTTGGTCCCGAAAGCGGGGGGCAACTACGAGCAGTACTTC
V gene: TRBV4-1; D gene: -; J gene: TRBJ1-1; clone size: once; CDR3 protein: CASSPKAGFNTEAFF; CDR3 DNA: TGCGCCAGCAGCCCAAAAGCGGGGTTCAACACTGAAGCTTTCTTT
V gene: TRBV6-5; D gene: TRBD1; J gene: TRBJ1-2; clone size: once; CDR3 protein: CASSSHDRVYGYTF; CDR3 DNA: TGTGCCAGCAGTTCTCACGACAGGGTCTATGGCTACACCTTC
V gene: TRBV14; D gene: -; J gene: TRBJ2-5; clone size: -; CDR3 protein: CASSQGQGLYRETQYF; CDR3 DNA: TGTGCCAGCAGCCAGGGGCAGGGGCTTTACCGAGAGACCCAGTACTTC
V gene: TRBV5-1; D gene: -; J gene: TRBJ1-1; clone size: -; CDR3 protein: CASSLQPGVNTEAFF; CDR3 DNA: TGCGCCAGCAGCTTGCAGCCGGGGGTGAACACTGAAGCTTTCTTT
V gene: TRBV6-1; D gene: -; J gene: TRBJ1-5; clone size: -; CDR3 protein: CAIEGATYSNQPQHF; CDR3 DNA: TGTGCCATCGAAGGAGCAACATATAGCAATCAGCCCCAGCATTTT
V gene: TRBV2; D gene: -; J gene: TRBJ1-1; clone size: -; CDR3 protein: CASKGGYTEAFF; CDR3 DNA: TGTGCCAGCAAAGGAGGGTACACTGAAGCTTTCTTT
V gene: TRBV11-3; D gene: -; J gene: TRBJ1-3; clone size: -; CDR3 protein: CASSSTPNLAGGNTIYF; CDR3 DNA: TGTGCCAGCAGCTCTACCCCAAACCTGGCAGGTGGAAACACCATATATTTT
V gene: TRBV10-1; D gene: -; J gene: TRBJ2-7; clone size: -; CDR3 protein: CASSVSRDTLAYEQYF; CDR3 DNA: TGCGCCAGCAGTGTGTCCCGGGACACCCTTGCCTACGAGCAGTACTTC
V gene: TRBV7-2; D gene: -; J gene: TRBJ2-1; clone size: -; CDR3 protein: CASSLELVVDEQFF; CDR3 DNA: TGTGCCAGCAGCTTAGAACTAGTGGTGGATGAGCAGTTCTTC
V gene: TRBV10-3; D gene: TRBD2; J gene: TRBJ2-1; clone size: -; CDR3 protein: CAISAQRLAGENEQFF; CDR3 DNA: TGTGCCATCAGTGCGCAGCGACTAGCGGGGGAAAATGAGCAGTTCTTC
V gene: TRBV5-1; D gene: TRBD2; J gene: TRBJ2-1; clone size: -; CDR3 protein: CASSSYSGGPKEQFF; CDR3 DNA: TGCGCCAGCAGCTCCTATAGCGGGGGGCCCAAGGAACAGTTCTTC
V gene: TRBV6-1; D gene: TRBD1; J gene: TRBJ2-1; clone size: -; CDR3 protein: CASSRDRVPYNEQFF; CDR3 DNA: TGTGCCAGCAGTAGGGACAGGGTACCCTACAATGAGCAGTTCTTC
V gene: TRBV13; D gene: TRBD1; J gene: TRBJ1-1; clone size: -; CDR3 protein: CASSLAGTGWPEAFF; CDR3 DNA: TGTGCCAGCAGCTTAGCTGGGACAGGTTGGCCTGAAGCTTTCTTT
V gene: TRBV5-1; D gene: TRBD1; J gene: TRBJ2-7; clone size: -; CDR3 protein: CASSHGQGSEQYF; CDR3 DNA: TGCGCCAGCAGCCACGGACAGGGCTCCGAGCAGTACTTC
V gene: TRBV6-1; D gene: TRBD1; J gene: TRBJ1-5; clone size: medium-sized; CDR3 protein: CASSDKQGIHQPQHF; CDR3 DNA: TGTGCCAGCAGTGACAAACAGGGGATTCACCAGCCCCAGCATTTT
V gene: TRBV19; D gene: TRBD1; J gene: TRBJ2-1; clone size: -; CDR3 protein: CASSFWTGGDNNEQFF; CDR3 DNA: TGTGCCAGTAGTTTCTGGACAGGGGGGGATAACAATGAGCAGTTCTTC
V gene: TRBV7-9; D gene: -; J gene: TRBJ2-2; clone size: -; CDR3 protein: CASIRGAAKNTGELFF; CDR3 DNA: TGTGCCAGCATCCGGGGGGCAGCGAAGAACACCGGGGAGCTGTTTTTT
V gene: TRBV29-1; D gene: -; J gene: TRBJ2-7; clone size: once; CDR3 protein: CSVVGQGHEQYF; CDR3 DNA: TGCAGCGTTGTGGGGCAGGGGCACGAGCAGTACTTC
V gene: TRBV9; D gene: TRBD2; J gene: TRBJ2-7; clone size: -; CDR3 protein: CASSVGSGGAREQYF; CDR3 DNA: TGTGCCAGCAGCGTTGGTAGCGGGGGGGCCCGGGAGCAGTACTTC
V gene: TRBV11-2; D gene: -; J gene: TRBJ1-1; clone size: -; CDR3 protein: CASSLGVMNTEAFF; CDR3 DNA: TGTGCCAGCAGCTTAGGAGTCATGAACACTGAAGCTTTCTTT
V gene: TRBV28; D gene: TRBD1; J gene: TRBJ1-1; clone size: -; CDR3 protein: CASSFSKGAWTEAFF; CDR3 DNA: TGTGCCAGCAGTTTTTCTAAGGGGGCATGGACTGAAGCTTTCTTT
V gene: TRBV12-5; D gene: TRBD1; J gene: TRBJ1-2; clone size: once; CDR3 protein: CASGLPQRGGRGDGYTF; CDR3 DNA: TGTGCTAGTGGTTTGCCACAGCGAGGGGGCCGTGGGGATGGCTACACCTTC
V gene: TRBV5-4; D gene: TRBD1; J gene: TRBJ1-4; clone size: -; CDR3 protein: CASRAGTGYNEKLFF; CDR3 DNA: TGTGCCAGCAGGGCCGGGACAGGCTATAATGAAAAACTGTTTTTT
V gene: TRBV7-2; D gene: -; J gene: TRBJ2-7; clone size: -; CDR3 protein: CASSLSDEWAYEQYF; CDR3 DNA: TGTGCCAGCAGCTTATCTGACGAATGGGCCTACGAGCAGTACTTC
V gene: TRBV4-1; D gene: -; J gene: TRBJ1-5; clone size: once; CDR3 protein: CASSQQGLGNQPQHF; CDR3 DNA: TGCGCCAGCAGCCAACAGGGCCTCGGCAATCAGCCCCAGCATTTT
V gene: TRBV19; D gene: TRBD1; J gene: TRBJ1-2; clone size: -; CDR3 protein: CASSLRRTGIIYGYTF; CDR3 DNA: TGTGCCAGTAGCCTTCGCCGGACAGGGATAATCTATGGCTACACCTTC
V gene: TRBV5-6; D gene: TRBD2; J gene: TRBJ2-1; clone size: -; CDR3 protein: CASSPLLAGGYQFF; CDR3 DNA: TGTGCCAGCAGCCCTCTACTAGCGGGGGGGTATCAGTTCTTC
V gene: TRBV7-2; D gene: -; J gene: TRBJ2-3; clone size: -; CDR3 protein: CASSIRGTSVATDTQYF; CDR3 DNA: TGTGCCAGCAGCATACGAGGCACCAGCGTTGCCACAGATACGCAGTATTTT